The text below deals with one T cell receptor beta chain. There are a few counts of this clonotype. Its antigen remains undetermined. Base qualities were left out, and no much larger clone turns up one base away. These data originate in a study of T cell repertoires in cytomegalovirus infection (dated by TCRdb to the late 2010s). Turning to the overall study: Donor HLA type was relevant to the analysis, as public TCR beta signatures indicated carriage of CMV infection together with the matching HLA type. The paper's findings and limits, for the study overall: In both this cohort and an independent roughly 350-donor cohort, the cumulative frequency of public TCR beta family members distinguished carriers of CMV infection plus the relevant HLA type. The ex vivo response was dominated by HLA-C-restricted CMV-specific TCR beta clonotypes, which also provided the single most frequent clonotype in two of eight donors.

Sequencing was performed on an Illumina HiSeq 1500. Clones were called with MiXCR by TCRdb after fastp trimmed the public reads at Q25, and only in-frame beta chains were retained. Rows are combined by CDR3 protein, so each entry shows the most common genes and DNA. A total of approximately 500,000 distinct CDR3 sequences appear in this sample, 16% of them only once. About 24% of the sample is in the top ten clones. The germline V gene (reference sequence) provides CDR1 LNHDA and CDR2 SQIVND. Trimming removed 1 base from V and 3 bases from J; the gene matches leave 9 bases unexplained. The CDR3, from cysteine to phenylalanine, totals 18 residues. This entry keeps only the CDR3 DNA: 54 bases, framed from base 1.

The clonotype was recovered from a human donor in good health (CMV status not recorded). Some clones in this sample may be carry-over from other donors' samples. The sample was CD8+ T cells from PBMCs. The receptor chain draws on TRBV19 and TRBJ2-5; 12 central bases correspond to TRBD2. The DNA is TGTGCCAGTAGTATAGGAGTACTAGCGGGAGGTTTAAAAGAGACCCAGTACTTC. It translates as CASSIGVLAGGLKETQYF.